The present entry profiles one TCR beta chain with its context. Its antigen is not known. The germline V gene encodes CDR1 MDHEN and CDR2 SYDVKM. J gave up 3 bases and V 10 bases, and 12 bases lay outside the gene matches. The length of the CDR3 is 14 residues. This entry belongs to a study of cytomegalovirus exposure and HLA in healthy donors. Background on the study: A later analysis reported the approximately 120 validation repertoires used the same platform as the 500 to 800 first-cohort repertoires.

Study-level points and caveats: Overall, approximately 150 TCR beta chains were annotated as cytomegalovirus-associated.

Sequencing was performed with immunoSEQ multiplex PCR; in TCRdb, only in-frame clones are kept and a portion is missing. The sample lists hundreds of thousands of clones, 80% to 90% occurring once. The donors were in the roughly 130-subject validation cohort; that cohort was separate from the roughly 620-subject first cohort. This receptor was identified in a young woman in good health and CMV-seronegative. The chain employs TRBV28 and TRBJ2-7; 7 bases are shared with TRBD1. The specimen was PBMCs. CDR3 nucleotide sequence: TGTGCCACCCGAGGGGCAGGGGGTCACTACGAGCAGTACTTC. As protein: CATRGAGGHYEQYF. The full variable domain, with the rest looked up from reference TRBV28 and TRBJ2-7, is DVKVTQSSRYLVKRTGEKVFLECVQDMDHENMFWYRQDPGLGLRLIYFSYDVKMKEKGDIPEGYSVSREKKERFSLILESASTNQTSMYLCATRGAGGHYEQYFGPGTRLTVT.